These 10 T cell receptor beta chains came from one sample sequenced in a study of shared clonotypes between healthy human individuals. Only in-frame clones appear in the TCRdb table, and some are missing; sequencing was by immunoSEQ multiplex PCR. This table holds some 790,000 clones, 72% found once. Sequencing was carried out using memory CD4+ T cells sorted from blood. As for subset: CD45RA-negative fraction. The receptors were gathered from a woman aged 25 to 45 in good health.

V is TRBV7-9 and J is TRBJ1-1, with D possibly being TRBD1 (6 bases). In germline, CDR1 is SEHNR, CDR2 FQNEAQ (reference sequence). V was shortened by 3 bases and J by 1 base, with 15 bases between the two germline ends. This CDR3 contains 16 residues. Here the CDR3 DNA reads TGTGCCAGCAGCTTGGACAGAAATTCCCCGAACACTGAAGCTTTCTTT. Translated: CASSLDRNSPNTEAFF.

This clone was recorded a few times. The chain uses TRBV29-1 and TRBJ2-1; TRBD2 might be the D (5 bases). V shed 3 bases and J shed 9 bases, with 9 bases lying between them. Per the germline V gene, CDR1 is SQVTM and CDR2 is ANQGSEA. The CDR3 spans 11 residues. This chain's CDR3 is CSVDPGGEQFF. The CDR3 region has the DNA TGCAGCGTTGACCCCGGAGGTGAGCAGTTCTTC.

CDR3 sequence (DNA): TGCGCCAGCAGTGAAAGGACTTACAATGAGCAGTTCTTC. Its translation: CASSERTYNEQFF. J is TRBJ2-1 and V is TRBV10-1; D may be TRBD2 (5 bases). The ends were cut back, 3 bases at V and 4 bases at J, with 7 bases in the middle. This CDR3 spans 13 amino acids. In germline, CDR1 is WNHNN, CDR2 SYGVQD (reference sequence).

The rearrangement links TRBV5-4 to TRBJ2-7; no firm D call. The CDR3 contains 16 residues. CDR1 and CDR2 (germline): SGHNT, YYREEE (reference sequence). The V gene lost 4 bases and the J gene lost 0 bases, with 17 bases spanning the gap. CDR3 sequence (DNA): TGTGCCAGCAGCCAAGATCTGGGGAAGGGCTCCTACGAGCAGTACTTC. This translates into CASSQDLGKGSYEQYF.

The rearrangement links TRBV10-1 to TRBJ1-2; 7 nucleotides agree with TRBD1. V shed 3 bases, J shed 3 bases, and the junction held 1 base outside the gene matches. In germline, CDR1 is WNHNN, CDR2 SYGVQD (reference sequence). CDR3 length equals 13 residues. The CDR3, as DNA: TGCGCCAGCAGTGAAGGGACAGACTATGGCTACACCTTC. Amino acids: CASSEGTDYGYTF.

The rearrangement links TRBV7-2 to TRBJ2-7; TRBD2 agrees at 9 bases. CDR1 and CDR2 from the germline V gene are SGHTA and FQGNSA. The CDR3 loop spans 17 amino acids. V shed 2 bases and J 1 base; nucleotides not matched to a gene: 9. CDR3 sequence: CASSLLRERGASYEQYF. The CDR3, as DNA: TGTGCCAGCAGCTTACTCAGGGAGCGGGGGGCTTCCTACGAGCAGTACTTC.

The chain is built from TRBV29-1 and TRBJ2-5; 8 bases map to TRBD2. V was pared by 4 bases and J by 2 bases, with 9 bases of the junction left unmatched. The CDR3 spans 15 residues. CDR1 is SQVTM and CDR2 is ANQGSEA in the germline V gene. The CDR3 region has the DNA TGCAGCGTTGTGCTGGCTAGCGGGCTACAAGAGACCCAGTACTTC. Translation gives CSVVLASGLQETQYF.

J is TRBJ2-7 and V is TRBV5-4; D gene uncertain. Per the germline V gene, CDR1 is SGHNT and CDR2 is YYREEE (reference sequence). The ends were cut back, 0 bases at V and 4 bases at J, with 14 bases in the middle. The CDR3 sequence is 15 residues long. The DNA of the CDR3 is TGTGCCAGCAGCTTGGGGGGAAATGCTGGGTACGAGCAGTACTTC. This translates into CASSLGGNAGYEQYF.

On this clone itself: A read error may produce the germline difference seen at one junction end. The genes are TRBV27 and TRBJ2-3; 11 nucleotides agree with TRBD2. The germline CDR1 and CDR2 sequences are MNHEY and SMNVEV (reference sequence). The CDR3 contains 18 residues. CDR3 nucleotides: TGTGCCAGCAGTTTCTACGACTTAGCGGGAGGGCCAGGAGATACGCGGTATTTT. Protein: CASSFYDLAGGPGDTRYF.

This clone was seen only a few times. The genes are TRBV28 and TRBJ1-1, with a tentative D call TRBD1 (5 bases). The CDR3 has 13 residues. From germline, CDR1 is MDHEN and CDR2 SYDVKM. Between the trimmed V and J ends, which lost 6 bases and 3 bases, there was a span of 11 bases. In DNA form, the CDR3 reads TGTGCCAGCAGGCTTCAGGGAGACACTGAAGCTTTCTTT. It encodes CASRLQGDTEAFF.